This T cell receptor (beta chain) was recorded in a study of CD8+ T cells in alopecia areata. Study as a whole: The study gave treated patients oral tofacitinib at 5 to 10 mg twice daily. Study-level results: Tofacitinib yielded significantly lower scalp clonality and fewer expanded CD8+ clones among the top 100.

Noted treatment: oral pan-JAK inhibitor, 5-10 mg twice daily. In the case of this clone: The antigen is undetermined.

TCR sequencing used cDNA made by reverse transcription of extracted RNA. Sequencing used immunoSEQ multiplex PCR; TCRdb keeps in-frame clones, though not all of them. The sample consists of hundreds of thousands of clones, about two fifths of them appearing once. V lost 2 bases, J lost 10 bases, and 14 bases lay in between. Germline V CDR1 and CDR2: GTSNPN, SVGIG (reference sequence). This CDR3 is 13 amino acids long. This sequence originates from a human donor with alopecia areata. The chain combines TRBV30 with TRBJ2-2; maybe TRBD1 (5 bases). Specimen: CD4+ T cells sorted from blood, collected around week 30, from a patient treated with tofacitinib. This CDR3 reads CAWSRGQTPELFF. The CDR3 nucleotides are TGTGCCTGGAGTCGAGGACAAACCCCGGAGCTGTTTTTT. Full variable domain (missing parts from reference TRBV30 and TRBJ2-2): SQTIHQWPATLVQPVGSPLSLECTVEGTSNPNLYWYRQAAGRGLQLLFYSVGIGQISSEVPQNLSASRPQDRQFILSSKKLLLSDSGFYLCAWSRGQTPELFFGEGSRLTVL.